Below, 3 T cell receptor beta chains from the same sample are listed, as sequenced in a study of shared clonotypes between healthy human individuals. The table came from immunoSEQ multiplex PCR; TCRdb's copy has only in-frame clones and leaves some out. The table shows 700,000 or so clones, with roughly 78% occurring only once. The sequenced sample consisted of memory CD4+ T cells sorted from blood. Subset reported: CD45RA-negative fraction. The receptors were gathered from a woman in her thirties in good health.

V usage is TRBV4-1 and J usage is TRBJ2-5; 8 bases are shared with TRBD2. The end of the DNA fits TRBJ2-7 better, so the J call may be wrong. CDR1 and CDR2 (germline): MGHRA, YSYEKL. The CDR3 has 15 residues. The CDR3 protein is CASSPPGGALYEQYF. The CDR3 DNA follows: TGCGCCAGCAGCCCCCCCGGGGGGGCTCTCTACGAGCAGTACTTC.

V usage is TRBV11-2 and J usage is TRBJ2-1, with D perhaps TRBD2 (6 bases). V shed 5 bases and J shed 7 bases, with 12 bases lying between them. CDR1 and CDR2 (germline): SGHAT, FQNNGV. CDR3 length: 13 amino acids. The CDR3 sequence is CASSLAKGNEQFF. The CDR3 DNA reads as TGTGCCAGCAGCCTAGCGAAGGGAAATGAGCAGTTCTTC.

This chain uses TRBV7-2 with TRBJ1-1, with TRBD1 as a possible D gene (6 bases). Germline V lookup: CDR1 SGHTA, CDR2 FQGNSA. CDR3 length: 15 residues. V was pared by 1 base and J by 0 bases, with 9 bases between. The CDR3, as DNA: TGTGCCAGCAGCTTAGAGGGGGGACTGAACACTGAAGCTTTCTTT. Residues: CASSLEGGLNTEAFF.